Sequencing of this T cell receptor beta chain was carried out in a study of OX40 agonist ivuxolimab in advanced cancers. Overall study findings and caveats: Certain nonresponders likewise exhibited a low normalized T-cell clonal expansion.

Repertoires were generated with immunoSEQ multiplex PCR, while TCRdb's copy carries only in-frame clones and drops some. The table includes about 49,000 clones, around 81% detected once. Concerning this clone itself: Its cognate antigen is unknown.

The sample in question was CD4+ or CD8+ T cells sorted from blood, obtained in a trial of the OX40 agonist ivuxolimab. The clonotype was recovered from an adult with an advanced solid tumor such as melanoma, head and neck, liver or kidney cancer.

In DNA, the CDR3 is TGTGCCAGCAGTTACGATACAGGGAACACCGGGGAGCTGTTTTTT. Translation gives CASSYDTGNTGELFF. The chain is built from TRBV6-5 and TRBJ2-2; D is possibly TRBD1 (5 bases). Germline values: CDR1 MNHEY, CDR2 SVGAGI. The CDR3 runs 15 residues. Trimming removed 2 bases at V and 1 base at J, with 8 bases between.